The table lists the clone carrying this T cell receptor (beta chain) with a count of one. The table came from immunoSEQ multiplex PCR; TCRdb's copy has only in-frame clones and leaves some out. The sample gives around 160,000 clones, 91% of which show up once; approximately 3% is in the top ten. The data originate from a study of cytomegalovirus exposure and HLA in healthy donors. Study summary: The platform used for the 110 or so validation repertoires matched that of the roughly 670 first-cohort repertoires, a later analysis reported.

The CDR3 extends over 13 amino acids. The germline gives CDR1 SGHTA, CDR2 FQGTGA. Unmatched junction bases numbered 0, after V lost 3 bases and J lost 6 bases. The V call is TRBV7-3, the J call TRBJ2-1; 9 bases align to TRBD1. The source of this sequence is a woman aged 18-29 years in good health and CMV-seropositive. The sample was PBMCs. The CDR3 nucleotides are TGTGCCAGCAGCTTGGACAGGGGCAATGAGCAGTTCTTC. This codes for CASSLDRGNEQFF.